A single sample gave rise to the 5 T cell receptor beta chains below, sequenced in a study of a mutant IDH1 vaccine in newly diagnosed glioma. Specified time point: week 23, last vaccination. Doses consisted of 300 ug of mutant IDH1 20-mer peptide each, paired with topical imiquimod. These receptors have no known antigen. Clones were read by immunoSEQ multiplex PCR, and TCRdb kept only the in-frame ones, dropping some. The data show around 80,000 clones, approximately 85% seen once. Sequencing was performed on PBMCs, taken from a glioma patient whose treatment included an IDH1 peptide vaccine. These receptor sequences come from a woman aged 50 to 60 with glioma.

The V call is TRBV29-1, the J call TRBJ2-3, with 7 bases that match TRBD2. The CDR3 has 14 amino acids. V was clipped by 2 bases and J by 5 bases; unmatched bases: 7. Looked up from germline, CDR1 is SQVTM and CDR2 is ANQGSEA. CDR3 sequence: CSVEWLAEGDTQYF. The CDR3 region has the DNA TGCAGCGTTGAATGGCTAGCGGAGGGAGATACGCAGTATTTT.

The table lists this clone with a few counts. The chain is built from TRBV4-1 and TRBJ2-5; unclear D gene. The CDR3 has 12 residues. Germline V gives CDR1 MGHRA, CDR2 YSYEKL. The ends were cut back, 4 bases at V and 5 bases at J, with 8 bases in the middle. This chain's CDR3 is CASSRDFETQYF. CDR3 DNA sequence: TGCGCCAGCAGCCGAGACTTCGAGACCCAGTACTTC.

The chain is built from TRBV9 and TRBJ2-3, with TRBD1 matching over 9 bases. In germline, CDR1 is SGDLS, CDR2 YYNGEE. The CDR3 sequence is 15 residues long. V gave up 3 bases and J gave up 3 bases; unmatched junction bases: 5. The DNA of the CDR3 is TGTGCCAGCAGCGAAGGGACAGGGAGGACAGATACGCAGTATTTT. It yields the protein CASSEGTGRTDTQYF.

CDR3 loop: CAWSVRLAGGGEQYF. CDR3 nucleotide sequence: TGTGCCTGGAGTGTTAGACTAGCGGGAGGTGGTGAGCAGTACTTC. J is TRBJ2-7 and V is TRBV30, with 13 bases matching TRBD2. CDR3 size: 15 residues. V gave up 0 bases and J gave up 7 bases; unmatched junction bases: 6. The germline V gene encodes CDR1 GTSNPN and CDR2 SVGIG (reference sequence).

This clone showed up just a few times. The genes are TRBV6-5 and TRBJ2-5; D ambiguous. Between the trimmed V and J ends, which lost 7 bases and 5 bases, there was a span of 8 bases. CDR3 size: 11 residues. Germline values: CDR1 MNHEY, CDR2 SVGAGI. The CDR3 DNA is TGTGCCAGCACCCAGTGGGAGACCCAGTACTTC. Its translation is CASTQWETQYF.